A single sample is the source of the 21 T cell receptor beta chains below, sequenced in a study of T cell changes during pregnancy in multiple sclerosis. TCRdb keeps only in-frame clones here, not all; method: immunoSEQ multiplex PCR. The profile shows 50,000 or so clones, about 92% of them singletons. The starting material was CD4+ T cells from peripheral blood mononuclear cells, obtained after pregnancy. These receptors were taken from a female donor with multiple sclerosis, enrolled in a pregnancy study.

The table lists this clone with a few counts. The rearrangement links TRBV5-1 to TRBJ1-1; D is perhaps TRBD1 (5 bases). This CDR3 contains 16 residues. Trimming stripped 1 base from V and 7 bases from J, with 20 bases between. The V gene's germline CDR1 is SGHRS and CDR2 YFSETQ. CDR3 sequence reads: CASSLRGSGDGREAFF. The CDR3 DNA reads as TGCGCCAGCAGCTTGCGGGGTTCGGGGGATGGTCGTGAAGCTTTCTTT.

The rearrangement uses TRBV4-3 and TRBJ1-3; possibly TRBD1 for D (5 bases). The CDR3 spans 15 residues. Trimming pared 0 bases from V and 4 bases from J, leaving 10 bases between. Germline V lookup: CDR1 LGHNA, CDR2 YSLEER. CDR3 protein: CASSQDSGGGNTIYF. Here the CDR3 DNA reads TGCGCCAGCAGCCAAGACTCGGGGGGGGGAAACACCATATATTTT.

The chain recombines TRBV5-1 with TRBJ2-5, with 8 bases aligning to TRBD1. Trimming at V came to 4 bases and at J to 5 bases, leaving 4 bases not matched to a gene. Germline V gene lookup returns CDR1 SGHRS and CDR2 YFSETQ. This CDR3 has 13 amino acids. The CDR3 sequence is CASSRTGLETQYF. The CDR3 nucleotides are TGCGCCAGCAGCCGGACAGGGTTGGAGACCCAGTACTTC.

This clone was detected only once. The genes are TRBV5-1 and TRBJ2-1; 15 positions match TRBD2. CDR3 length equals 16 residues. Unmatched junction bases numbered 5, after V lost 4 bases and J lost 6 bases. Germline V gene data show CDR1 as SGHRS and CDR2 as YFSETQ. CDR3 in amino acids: CASSPGGLAGGNEQFF. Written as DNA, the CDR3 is TGCGCCAGCAGCCCGGGGGGACTAGCGGGAGGCAATGAGCAGTTCTTC.

CDR3 sequence (DNA): TGTGCCAGCATTACTAGCGAGTCAGATACGCAGTATTTT. It specifies CASITSESDTQYF. The chain combines TRBV2 with TRBJ2-3; 7 positions agree with TRBD2. CDR1 is SNHLY and CDR2 is FYNNEI in the germline V gene. The CDR3 contains 13 residues. Trimming took 7 bases from V and 4 from J; bases not matched to a gene: 5.

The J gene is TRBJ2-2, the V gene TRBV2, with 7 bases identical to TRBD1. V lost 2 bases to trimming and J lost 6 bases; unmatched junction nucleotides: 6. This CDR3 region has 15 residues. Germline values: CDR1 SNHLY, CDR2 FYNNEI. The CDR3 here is CASSEQGTAAGELFF. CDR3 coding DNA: TGTGCCAGCAGTGAACAGGGGACAGCGGCCGGGGAGCTGTTTTTT.

CDR3 DNA: TGTGCCAGCAGGTTGGGACTAGCGGGAGTCCTGGCCAAAAACATTCAGTACTTC. Translating gives CASRLGLAGVLAKNIQYF. The chain has TRBV27 and TRBJ2-4, with TRBD2 identical over 14 bases. Per the germline V gene, CDR1 is MNHEY and CDR2 is SMNVEV (reference sequence). Germline trimming cut 6 bases from V and 1 base from J; bases unmatched to any gene: 8. The CDR3 totals 18 residues.

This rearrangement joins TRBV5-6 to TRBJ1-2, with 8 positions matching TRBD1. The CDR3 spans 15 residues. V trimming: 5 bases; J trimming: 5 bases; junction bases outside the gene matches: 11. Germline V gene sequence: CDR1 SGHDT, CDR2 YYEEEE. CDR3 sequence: CASSPVGTGGYGYTF. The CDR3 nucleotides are TGTGCCAGCAGTCCAGTCGGGACAGGTGGATATGGCTACACCTTC.

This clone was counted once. The CDR3 DNA follows: TGTGCCAGCAGCTTCGCCCCGACTAGGCGCAAAGAGACCCAGTACTTC. It codes for CASSFAPTRRKETQYF. V and J are TRBV7-8 and TRBJ2-5; tentative D call: TRBD2 (6 bases). The CDR3 runs to 16 residues. The germline V gene encodes CDR1 SGHVS and CDR2 FQNEAQ. V was clipped by 3 bases and J by 3 bases, with 17 bases between them.

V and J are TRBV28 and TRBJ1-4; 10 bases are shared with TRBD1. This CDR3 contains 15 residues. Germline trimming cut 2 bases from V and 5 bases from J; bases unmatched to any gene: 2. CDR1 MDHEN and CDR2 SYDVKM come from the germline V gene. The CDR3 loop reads CASSLGQGGNEKLFF. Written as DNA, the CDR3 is TGTGCCAGCAGTTTAGGACAGGGGGGAAATGAAAAACTGTTTTTT.

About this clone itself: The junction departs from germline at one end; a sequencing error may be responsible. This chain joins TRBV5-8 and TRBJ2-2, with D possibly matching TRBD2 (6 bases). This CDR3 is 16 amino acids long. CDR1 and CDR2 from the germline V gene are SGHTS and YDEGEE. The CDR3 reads CASTLEGTSNTGELFF. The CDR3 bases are TGTGCCAGCACCTTGGAGGGGACTTCGAACACCGGGGAGCTGTTTTTT.

CDR3 bases: TGTGCCAGCAGTAAGCGGTATGAGCAGTTCTTC. Translation gives CASSKRYEQFF. The V and J genes are TRBV28 and TRBJ2-1, with D possibly TRBD2 on 5 matching bases. This CDR3 region has 11 residues. The germline V and J ends were trimmed by 5 bases and 8 bases, with 7 bases remaining between them. From germline, CDR1 is MDHEN and CDR2 SYDVKM.

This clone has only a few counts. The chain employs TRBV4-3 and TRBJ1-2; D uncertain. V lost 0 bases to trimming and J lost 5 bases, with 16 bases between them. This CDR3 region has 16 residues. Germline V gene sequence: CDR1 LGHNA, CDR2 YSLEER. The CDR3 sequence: CASSQDRNRRLYGYTF. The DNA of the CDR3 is TGCGCCAGCAGCCAAGATCGCAACAGAAGACTATATGGCTACACCTTC.

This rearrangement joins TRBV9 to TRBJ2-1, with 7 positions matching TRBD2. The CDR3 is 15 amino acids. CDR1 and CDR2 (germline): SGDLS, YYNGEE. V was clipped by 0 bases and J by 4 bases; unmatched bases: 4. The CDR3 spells CASSVVGGPYNEQFF. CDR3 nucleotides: TGTGCCAGCAGCGTAGTGGGAGGGCCGTACAATGAGCAGTTCTTC.

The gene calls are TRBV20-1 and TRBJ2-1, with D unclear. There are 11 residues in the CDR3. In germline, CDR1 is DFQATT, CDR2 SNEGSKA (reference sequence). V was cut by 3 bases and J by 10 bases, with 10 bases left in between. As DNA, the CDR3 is TGCAGTGCTAGTGGCCCAGGAGAGCAGTTCTTC. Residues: CSASGPGEQFF.

CDR3 in amino acids: CASRPQGLAGTQYF. CDR3 nucleotide sequence: TGTGCCAGCAGACCCCAGGGACTGGCGGGTACGCAGTATTTT. The chain links TRBV2 to TRBJ2-3, with a tentative D call TRBD2 (6 bases). Trimming removed 6 bases at V and 8 bases at J, with 18 bases between. The CDR3 runs 14 residues. The V gene's germline CDR1 is SNHLY and CDR2 FYNNEI.

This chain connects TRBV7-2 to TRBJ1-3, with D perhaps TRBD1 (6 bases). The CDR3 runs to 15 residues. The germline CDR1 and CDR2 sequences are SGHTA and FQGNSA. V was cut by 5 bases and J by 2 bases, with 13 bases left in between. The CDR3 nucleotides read TGTGCCAGCAGCCCGCAGGGGTCTCCTGGAAACACCATATATTTT. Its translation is CASSPQGSPGNTIYF.

Here the CDR3 reads CTSSQVMRVNQPQHF. The CDR3, as DNA: TGCACCAGCAGCCAAGTGATGAGGGTTAATCAGCCCCAGCATTTT. The chain uses TRBV1 and TRBJ1-5. TRBV1 is assigned pseudogene status. The CDR3 is 15 residues long.

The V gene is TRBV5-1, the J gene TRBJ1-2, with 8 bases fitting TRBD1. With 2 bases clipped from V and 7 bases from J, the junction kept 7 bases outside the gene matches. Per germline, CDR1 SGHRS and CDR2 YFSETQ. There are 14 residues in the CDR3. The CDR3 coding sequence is TGCGCCAGCAGCTTCTCCTGGGGGACAGGTGGCTACACCTTC. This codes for CASSFSWGTGGYTF. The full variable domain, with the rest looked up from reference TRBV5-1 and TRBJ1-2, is KAGVTQTPRYLIKTRGQQVTLSCSPISGHRSVSWYQQTPGQGLQFLFEYFSETQRNKGNFPGRFSGRQFSNSRSEMNVSTLELGDSALYLCASSFSWGTGGYTFGSGTRLTVV.

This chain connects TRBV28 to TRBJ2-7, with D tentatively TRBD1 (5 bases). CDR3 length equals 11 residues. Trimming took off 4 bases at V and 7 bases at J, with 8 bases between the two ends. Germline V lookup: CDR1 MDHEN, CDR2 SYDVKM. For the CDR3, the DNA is TGTGCCAGCAGTTCCGACAGAGAGCAGTACTTC. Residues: CASSSDREQYF.

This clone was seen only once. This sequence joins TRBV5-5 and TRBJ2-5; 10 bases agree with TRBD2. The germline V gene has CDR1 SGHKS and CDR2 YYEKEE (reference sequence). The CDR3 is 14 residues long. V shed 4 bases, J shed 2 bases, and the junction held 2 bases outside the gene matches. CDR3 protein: CASSRTSGQETQYF. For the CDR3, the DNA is TGTGCCAGCAGCCGGACTAGCGGACAAGAGACCCAGTACTTC.